What follows is one T cell receptor (beta chain) and its context. Data came from immunoSEQ multiplex PCR; TCRdb stores just in-frame clones and leaves some out. This table holds approximately 99,000 clones, about 93% found once. The data derive from a study of T cell changes during pregnancy in multiple sclerosis. The sequencing used peripheral blood, collected after pregnancy. This clonotype originated in a female donor with multiple sclerosis, enrolled in a pregnancy study.

The CDR3, as DNA: TGTGCCAGCAGTGAAGGAGTGGACACCATGAACACTGAAGCTTTCTTT. This codes for CASSEGVDTMNTEAFF. The chain links TRBV25-1 to TRBJ1-1; a possible D gene is TRBD1 (5 bases). V dropped 2 bases and J dropped 0 bases, with 13 bases sitting between them. Per germline, CDR1 MGHDK and CDR2 SYGVNS. The CDR3 length is 16 residues. Filled out from reference TRBV25-1 and TRBJ1-1, the complete variable domain reads EADIYQTPRYLVIGTGKKITLECSQTMGHDKMYWYQQDPGMELHLIHYSYGVNSTEKGDLSSESTVSRIRTEHFPLTLESARPSHTSQYLCASSEGVDTMNTEAFFGQGTRLTVV.